The 9 T cell receptor beta chains below come from one sample, sequenced in a study of cytomegalovirus exposure and HLA in healthy donors (dated by TCRdb to about 2017). Library prep was done by the immunoSEQ multiplex PCR assay. For the multiplex PCR, a mixture combining 60 forward primers for TCR Vbeta segments and 13 reverse primers for TCR Jbeta segments was used. TCRdb re-hosts the immuneACCESS table, in-frame sequences only. Its copies lack some clones; in the studies checked, an unresolved V gene accounts for under half of them, and the cause for the rest is not known. The table for this sample lists about 180,000 clones; 65% to 85% of them were counted only once. The ten largest clones take up more than 1.1% of the sample. What was sequenced was PBMCs. The origin of the receptors is a girl aged 5-17 years in good health and CMV-seropositive.

The chain links TRBV7-9 to TRBJ2-7, with 11 bases fitting TRBD2. V dropped 5 bases and J dropped 4; count of bases not matched to a gene: 13. The CDR3 has 17 residues. Looked up from germline, CDR1 is SEHNR and CDR2 is FQNEAQ (reference sequence). CDR3 DNA sequence: TGTGCCAGCAGCCTTACTACTAGCGGGAGACGAGGTTACGAGCAGTACTTC. This codes for CASSLTTSGRRGYEQYF.

CDR3 loop: CASSRSGDNGELFF. CDR3 in DNA: TGCGCCAGCAGCCGTAGCGGGGACAACGGGGAGCTGTTTTTT. The J gene is TRBJ2-2, the V gene TRBV4-1; 8 bases are shared with TRBD2. CDR1 and CDR2 from the germline V gene are MGHRA and YSYEKL. V trimming: 4 bases; J trimming: 7 bases; junction bases outside the gene matches: 5. The CDR3 spans 14 residues.

This rearrangement joins TRBV27 to TRBJ2-2; no clear D. Trimming took 0 bases from V and 4 from J, leaving 6 bases between them. CDR1 is MNHEY, CDR2 SMNVEV, per germline (reference sequence). This CDR3 has 14 residues. The CDR3 protein is CASSLSPSTGELFF. CDR3 bases: TGTGCCAGCAGTTTATCCCCTAGCACCGGGGAGCTGTTTTTT.

This clone was detected once. The chain combines TRBV5-1 with TRBJ2-7; 9 bases map to TRBD1. The CDR3 has 14 amino acids. The germline gives CDR1 SGHRS, CDR2 YFSETQ. V was clipped by 4 bases and J by 4 bases; unmatched bases: 6. CDR3 DNA: TGCGCCAGCAGCCTGGGACAGGGAATGTACGAGCAGTACTTC. It translates to CASSLGQGMYEQYF.

As regards this clone: Other DNA variants within this sample encode the same CDR3. The genes are TRBV5-1 and TRBJ1-1; 9 nucleotides align to TRBD1. Germline assignment: CDR1 SGHRS and CDR2 YFSETQ. Trimming cost V 3 bases and J 3 bases; bases outside gene matches: 3. There are 14 residues in the CDR3. The DNA of the CDR3 is TGCGCCAGCAGCTCGGGACAGGGAGACACTGAAGCTTTCTTT. Encoded protein: CASSSGQGDTEAFF.

This clone was observed a single time. The rearrangement links TRBV5-4 to TRBJ1-2; weak D call: TRBD1 (5 bases). CDR1 is SGHNT, CDR2 YYREEE, per germline (reference sequence). This CDR3 region has 14 residues. V gave up 2 bases and J gave up 6 bases, with 14 bases separating them. The CDR3 DNA reads TGTGCCAGCAGCTTCCCCTCGGGGGACCATGGCTACACCTTC. Translating gives CASSFPSGDHGYTF.

The rearrangement uses TRBV25-1 and TRBJ2-6; D gene unclear. In germline, CDR1 is MGHDK, CDR2 SYGVNS. There are 14 residues in the CDR3. Trimming removed 7 bases from V and 3 bases from J, with 10 bases in between. The CDR3 reads CASIRSYGANVLTF. The DNA for the CDR3 is TGTGCCAGCATTAGGAGCTATGGGGCCAACGTCCTGACTTTC.

The CDR3 loop is CASSKPGGNQPQHF. The DNA of the CDR3 is TGTGCCAGTAGTAAACCAGGGGGCAATCAGCCCCAGCATTTT. This chain uses TRBV19 with TRBJ1-5; tentatively, D is TRBD1 (6 bases). V was clipped by 4 bases and J by 2 bases, with 9 bases between them. CDR1 and CDR2 (germline): LNHDA, SQIVND (reference sequence). The CDR3 is 14 residues long.

This rearrangement joins TRBV18 to TRBJ2-7; D is possibly TRBD2 (5 bases). CDR1 is KGHSH and CDR2 is LQKENI in the germline V gene. This CDR3 has 15 amino acids. Trimming pared 2 bases from V and 1 base from J, leaving 12 bases between. The chain's CDR3 is CASSPAQPGSYEQYF. The CDR3 region has the DNA TGTGCCAGCTCACCAGCGCAACCGGGGTCCTACGAGCAGTACTTC. Together with reference TRBV18 and TRBJ2-7, the CDR3 gives the full variable domain: NAGVMQNPRHLVRRRGQEARLRCSPMKGHSHVYWYRQLPEEGLKFMVYLQKENIIDESGMPKERFSAEFPKEGPSILRIQQVVRGDSAAYFCASSPAQPGSYEQYFGPGTRLTVT.